This TCR beta chain was identified during a study of OX40 agonist ivuxolimab in advanced cancers. About the research overall: In this trial design, patients received ivuxolimab intravenously at 0.01 to 10 mg/kg every 2 weeks.

Assay: immunoSEQ multiplex PCR; the TCRdb copy retains only in-frame clones and omits some. The sample has about 14,000 clones, about 93% seen once; the top ten hold under 25%. The CDR3 has 15 residues. The germline V and J ends were trimmed by 8 bases and 2 bases, with 18 bases remaining between them. Germline V lookup: CDR1 SEHNR, CDR2 FQNEAQ (reference sequence). This clonotype was sampled from an adult with an advanced solid tumor such as melanoma, head and neck, liver or kidney cancer. The V and J genes are TRBV7-9 and TRBJ1-2; D might be TRBD1 (5 bases). Source: CD4+ or CD8+ T cells sorted from blood, taken in a trial of the OX40 agonist ivuxolimab. CDR3 nucleotide sequence: TGTGCCAGCGTGACTCCCAGGGCGGGAAACTATGGCTACACCTTC. It specifies CASVTPRAGNYGYTF. The complete variable domain, with remaining parts taken from reference TRBV7-9 and TRBJ1-2, reads DTGVSQNPRHKITKRGQNVTFRCDPISEHNRLYWYRQTLGQGPEFLTYFQNEAQLEKSRLLSDRFSAERPKGSFSTLEIQRTEQGDSAMYLCASVTPRAGNYGYTFGSGTRLTVV.